Following are 31 T cell receptor beta chains from one sample sequenced in a study of T-cell memory formation after mild COVID-19. TCRdb independently ran MiXCR on the 5' RACE reads; one entry per CDR3 protein. The data contain approximately 60,000 distinct CDR3 sequences, 8% to 9.5% of them singletons. Source material: PBMCs or a T cell subset sorted from them (not recorded which). Receptors originate from a man between 18 and 35 years old who had mild COVID-19 (a few samples of this study predate the infection). Cell type and time point are not known.

This clonotype occurred many times. The chain couples TRBV11-2 to TRBJ1-1; 7 bases map to TRBD1. The CDR3 is 15 amino acids. After removal of 4 bases from V and 5 bases from J, the junction contained 10 bases not matched to a gene. Germline values: CDR1 SGHAT, CDR2 FQNNGV. This chain's CDR3 is CASSYIYRGLTEAFF. The CDR3 bases are TGTGCCAGCAGCTATATATACAGGGGATTGACTGAAGCTTTCTTT.

The chain joins TRBV20-1 to TRBJ1-5; D remains unclear. Trimming took off 3 bases at V and 0 bases at J, with 9 bases between the two ends. This CDR3 has 14 amino acids. The germline V gene has CDR1 DFQATT and CDR2 SNEGSKA (reference sequence). The CDR3 DNA reads TGCAGTGCTAGCGTAGGCCCTAGCAATCAGCCCCAGCATTTT. Translating gives CSASVGPSNQPQHF.

This rearrangement joins TRBV5-4 to TRBJ2-6; D not certain. The CDR3 runs 14 residues. Germline V CDR1 and CDR2: SGHNT, YYREEE (reference sequence). V was trimmed by 4 bases and J by 4 bases, leaving 9 bases between them. CDR3 sequence: CASSAGPGANVLTF. The CDR3 DNA reads TGTGCCAGCAGCGCCGGTCCCGGGGCCAACGTCCTGACTTTC.

The rearrangement joins TRBV7-2 to TRBJ2-2; D possibly corresponds to TRBD1 (7 bases). Germline CDR1 reads SGHTA; CDR2 reads FQGNSA. The CDR3 is 18 residues long. V was clipped by 2 bases and J by 7 bases, with 23 bases between them. The CDR3 spells CASSLNAFVAGGGGELFF. The CDR3 DNA reads TGTGCCAGCAGCTTAAATGCCTTCGTGGCAGGGGGAGGCGGGGAGCTGTTTTTT.

The rearrangement uses TRBV7-9 and TRBJ1-2; D not certain. The CDR3 runs 15 residues. The ends were cut back, 3 bases at V and 0 bases at J, with 11 bases in the middle. From germline, CDR1 is SEHNR and CDR2 FQNEAQ (reference sequence). The CDR3: CASSFGRASNYGYTF. DNA for the CDR3: TGTGCCAGCAGCTTCGGCAGAGCTTCTAACTATGGCTACACCTTC.

The chain joins TRBV24-1 to TRBJ2-1, with 9 bases fitting TRBD1. There are 15 residues in the CDR3. In germline, CDR1 is KGHDR, CDR2 SFDVKD. J gave up 4 bases and V 3 bases, and 3 bases lay outside the gene matches. CDR3: CATSDPGTGYNEQFF. Here the CDR3 DNA reads TGTGCCACCAGTGATCCCGGGACAGGGTACAATGAGCAGTTCTTC.

In this sample, this clonotype turned up many times. The chain recombines TRBV6-5 with TRBJ2-5, with D possibly being TRBD2 (6 bases). The CDR3 spans 16 residues. V was shortened by 0 bases and J by 5 bases, with 16 bases between the two germline ends. CDR1 and CDR2 (germline): MNHEY, SVGAGI. The CDR3 loop reads CASSYSNRGSGETQYF. The DNA of the CDR3 is TGTGCCAGCAGTTACTCGAATCGGGGGTCGGGTGAGACCCAGTACTTC.

The rearrangement uses TRBV6-4 and TRBJ2-3; 8 bases agree with TRBD2. The J segment lost 8 bases and the V segment lost 3 bases, leaving 4 bases of the junction unmatched. The CDR3 consists of 13 residues. CDR1 and CDR2 (germline): MRHNA, SNTAGT. CDR3 coding DNA: TGTGCCAGCAGTGATTCCGGGACTAGTACGCAGTATTTT. Its translation is CASSDSGTSTQYF.

The chain couples TRBV18 to TRBJ2-3; D unclear. CDR3 length equals 16 residues. V dropped 1 base and J dropped 2 bases, with 13 bases sitting between them. Germline loops: CDR1 KGHSH, CDR2 LQKENI. The CDR3 protein is CASSPQGRRPTDTQYF. The CDR3 nucleotides read TGTGCCAGCTCACCACAGGGCCGGCGGCCCACAGATACGCAGTATTTT.

The genes are TRBV12-3 or TRBV12-4 and TRBJ1-2; 9 bases are shared with TRBD1. This CDR3 is built from 15 residues. After removal of 5 bases from V and 8 bases from J, the junction contained 12 bases not matched to a gene. Written as DNA, the CDR3 is TGTGCCAGCAGTCTGACCCCCGGGACAGGGCAAGGCTACACCTTC. Its translation is CASSLTPGTGQGYTF.

V and J are TRBV3-1 and TRBJ2-4; D possibly corresponds to TRBD2 (5 bases). Germline values: CDR1 LGHDT, CDR2 YNNKEL (reference sequence). This CDR3 contains 14 residues. V lost 2 bases and J 0 bases, leaving 5 bases between the germline ends. The CDR3 loop is CASSQREAKNIQYF. The CDR3 coding sequence is TGTGCCAGCAGCCAACGGGAAGCCAAAAACATTCAGTACTTC.

This clonotype was counted between two and nine times. The rearrangement uses TRBV29-1 and TRBJ2-6; D possibly corresponds to TRBD1 (7 bases). Trimming left V 6 bases short and J 2 bases short, with 11 bases between. Germline V gene lookup returns CDR1 SQVTM and CDR2 ANQGSEA. The length of the CDR3 is 14 residues. CDR3 DNA sequence: TGCAGCGTAACAGGGGAGGCTGGGGCCAACGTCCTGACTTTC. It yields the protein CSVTGEAGANVLTF. The entire variable domain, with the rest obtained from reference TRBV29-1 and TRBJ2-6, is as follows: SAVISQKPSRDICQRGTSLTIQCQVDSQVTMMFWYRQQPGQSLTLIATANQGSEATYESGFVIDKFPISRPNLTFSTLTVSNMSPEDSSIYLCSVTGEAGANVLTFGAGSRLTVL.

The chain carries TRBV5-4 and TRBJ1-1, with D perhaps matching TRBD1 (6 bases). The CDR3 contains 12 residues. In germline, CDR1 is SGHNT, CDR2 YYREEE (reference sequence). Between the trimmed V and J ends, which lost 4 bases and 8 bases, there was a span of 12 bases. CDR3 coding DNA: TGTGCCAGCAGCCACCGGACAGCAGAAGCTTTCTTT. This codes for CASSHRTAEAFF.

This clonotype was detected many times. V usage is TRBV4-2 and J usage is TRBJ2-5; D ambiguous. Trimming pared 4 bases from V and 4 bases from J, leaving 16 bases between. Germline V lookup: CDR1 LGHNA, CDR2 YNFKEQ. This CDR3 spans 15 amino acids. DNA for the CDR3: TGTGCCAGCAGCCCCTCGATGGGGTCTACAGAGACCCAGTACTTC. It yields the protein CASSPSMGSTETQYF.

The chain links TRBV6-2 or TRBV6-3 to TRBJ2-3; tentatively, D is TRBD1 (6 bases). V lost 10 bases and J 2 bases, leaving 16 bases between the germline ends. From germline, CDR1 is MNHEY and CDR2 SVGEGT. The CDR3 runs 14 residues. The DNA of the CDR3 is TGTGCCACCCAGGGACACCAGTTCACAGATACGCAGTATTTT. Translated, it gives CATQGHQFTDTQYF.

In its sample, this clonotype was seen a few times. The chain has TRBV5-1 and TRBJ2-7; 14 bases align to TRBD2. This CDR3 contains 14 residues. The V gene end was trimmed by 5 bases and the J gene end by 6 bases; junction bases not matched to a gene: 4. Per germline, CDR1 SGHRS and CDR2 YFSETQ. The CDR3 sequence: CASRSGLAGGEQYF. The CDR3 region has the DNA TGCGCCAGCAGATCAGGACTAGCGGGGGGCGAGCAGTACTTC.

The V call is TRBV7-2, the J call TRBJ2-4; D not resolved. Between the trimmed V and J ends, which lost 5 bases and 0 bases, there was a span of 14 bases. The CDR3 spans 16 residues. The germline gives CDR1 SGHTA, CDR2 FQGNSA. CDR3 amino acids: CASSPPGSIAKNIQYF. CDR3 DNA sequence: TGTGCCAGCAGCCCCCCCGGGTCGATAGCCAAAAACATTCAGTACTTC.

This clonotype was counted a few times. J is TRBJ1-3 and V is TRBV5-6; no firm D call. This CDR3 spans 15 amino acids. Germline-derived CDR1 and CDR2 are SGHDT and YYEEEE. V shed 0 bases and J shed 4 bases, with 11 bases lying between them. The CDR3 is CASSLDGLRGNTIYF. The CDR3 nucleotides are TGTGCCAGCAGCTTGGATGGACTCAGGGGAAACACCATATATTTT.

V usage is TRBV18 and J usage is TRBJ2-2; 9 bases fit TRBD2. This CDR3 has 16 amino acids. Germline values: CDR1 KGHSH, CDR2 LQKENI. The V segment lost 0 bases and the J segment 4 bases; nucleotides outside the gene matches: 3. The CDR3 DNA reads TGTGCCAGCTCACCACCGATAGCGGGGGTCACCGGGGAGCTGTTTTTT. This encodes CASSPPIAGVTGELFF.

The chain employs TRBV29-1 and TRBJ2-5; TRBD1 matches 11 bases. V trimming: 4 bases; J trimming: 5 bases; junction bases outside the gene matches: 3. The CDR3 length is 13 residues. Germline CDR1 SQVTM, CDR2 ANQGSEA. The CDR3: CSVGWTGGETQYF. The DNA of the CDR3 is TGCAGCGTTGGGTGGACAGGGGGCGAGACCCAGTACTTC.

This clonotype was observed at least ten times. This chain uses TRBV5-1 with TRBJ1-1; TRBD1 might be the D (6 bases). The ends were cut back, 7 bases at V and 3 bases at J, with 13 bases in the middle. Looked up from germline, CDR1 is SGHRS and CDR2 is YFSETQ. The CDR3 has 13 amino acids. CDR3 protein: CASRTGLDTEAFF. The CDR3 DNA reads as TGCGCCAGCCGAACAGGGCTGGACACTGAAGCTTTCTTT.

This clonotype has a handful of counts. V gene TRBV12-3 or TRBV12-4 combines with J gene TRBJ1-2, with TRBD1 matching 7 bases. Trimming at V came to 6 bases and at J to 4 bases, leaving 14 bases not matched to a gene. CDR3 length equals 16 residues. CDR3 region: CASRDSGIGGSYGYTF. The CDR3 bases are TGTGCCAGCAGGGATTCGGGGATAGGGGGCTCCTATGGCTACACCTTC.

The CDR3 is CASSPRQGAGGANVLTF. The DNA of the CDR3 is TGTGCCAGCAGTCCACGGCAGGGGGCGGGAGGGGCCAACGTCCTGACTTTC. The chain employs TRBV6-5 and TRBJ2-6, with 8 bases aligning to TRBD1. V was clipped by 5 bases and J by 4 bases; unmatched bases: 10. CDR1 and CDR2 from the germline V gene are MNHEY and SVGAGI. The CDR3 sequence is 17 residues long.

This clonotype showed up just a few times. This chain connects TRBV4-3 to TRBJ2-4, with 7 bases fitting TRBD2. Germline V lookup: CDR1 LGHNA, CDR2 YSLEER. CDR3 size: 16 residues. Trimming at V came to 4 bases and at J to 1 base, leaving 7 bases not matched to a gene. The CDR3 loop reads CASSPLLGGAKNIQYF. CDR3 bases: TGCGCCAGCAGCCCCTTACTCGGGGGGGCCAAAAACATTCAGTACTTC.

The rearrangement links TRBV6-2 or TRBV6-3 to TRBJ1-1; no firm D call. V lost 5 bases and J lost 1, with 5 bases in between. The CDR3 is made up of 12 amino acids. Germline V gives CDR1 MNHEY, CDR2 SVGEGT. DNA for the CDR3: TGTGCCAGCAGTAACAGGAACACTGAAGCTTTCTTT. This sequence encodes CASSNRNTEAFF.

This clonotype was seen only a few times. The J gene is TRBJ1-1, the V gene TRBV15; no clear D. CDR1 LNHNV and CDR2 YYDKDF come from the germline V gene (reference sequence). Between the trimmed V and J ends, which lost 5 bases and 3 bases, there was a span of 10 bases. The CDR3 is 13 amino acids. Here the CDR3 DNA reads TGTGCCACCAGCTTGGAGGGAGACACTGAAGCTTTCTTT. The encoded protein is CATSLEGDTEAFF.

The chain links TRBV25-1 to TRBJ2-7, with a weak D call TRBD2 (6 bases). The germline gives CDR1 MGHDK, CDR2 SYGVNS. CDR3 size: 18 residues. V lost 2 bases, J lost 3 bases, and 23 bases lay in between. The CDR3 protein is CASSEGSEGLTKFYEQYF. The CDR3 DNA sequence: TGTGCCAGCAGTGAAGGTAGCGAGGGACTCACTAAATTCTACGAGCAGTACTTC.

This clonotype was detected only a few times. This rearrangement joins TRBV6-1 to TRBJ1-5; TRBD1 is a possible D gene (5 bases). The CDR3 spans 14 residues. Germline CDR1 and CDR2: MNHNS and SASEGT. V gave up 1 base and J gave up 2 bases, with 6 bases separating them. DNA for the CDR3: TGTGCCAGCAGTGAAGTAGGGGGCAATCAGCCCCAGCATTTT. It encodes CASSEVGGNQPQHF.

The chain joins TRBV6-6 to TRBJ1-1; 7 nucleotides match TRBD1. The length of the CDR3 is 17 residues. J gave up 1 base and V 3 bases, and 11 bases lay outside the gene matches. Germline V gene data show CDR1 as MNHNY and CDR2 as SVGAGI (reference sequence). The CDR3, as DNA: TGTGCCAGCAGTTATGGACAGGCCGGGCTGGGGAACACTGAAGCTTTCTTT. The encoded protein is CASSYGQAGLGNTEAFF.

This clonotype showed up just a few times. This chain links TRBV18 with TRBJ2-1, with D tentatively TRBD1 (6 bases). Trimming took 1 base from V and 8 from J, leaving 15 bases between them. Germline-derived CDR1 and CDR2 are KGHSH and LQKENI. The CDR3 loop spans 15 amino acids. CDR3 nucleotides: TGTGCCAGCTCACCACTCCTGGAACAGGGCCATGAGCAGTTCTTC. Amino acid sequence: CASSPLLEQGHEQFF.

The chain has TRBV25-1 and TRBJ2-3; TRBD1 matches 11 bases. V trimming: 3 bases; J trimming: 2 bases; junction bases outside the gene matches: 1. CDR1 and CDR2 from the germline V gene are MGHDK and SYGVNS. The CDR3 is 15 amino acids. As DNA, the CDR3 is TGTGCCAGCAGTGACGGACAGGGGGCCACAGATACGCAGTATTTT. Translated, it gives CASSDGQGATDTQYF.